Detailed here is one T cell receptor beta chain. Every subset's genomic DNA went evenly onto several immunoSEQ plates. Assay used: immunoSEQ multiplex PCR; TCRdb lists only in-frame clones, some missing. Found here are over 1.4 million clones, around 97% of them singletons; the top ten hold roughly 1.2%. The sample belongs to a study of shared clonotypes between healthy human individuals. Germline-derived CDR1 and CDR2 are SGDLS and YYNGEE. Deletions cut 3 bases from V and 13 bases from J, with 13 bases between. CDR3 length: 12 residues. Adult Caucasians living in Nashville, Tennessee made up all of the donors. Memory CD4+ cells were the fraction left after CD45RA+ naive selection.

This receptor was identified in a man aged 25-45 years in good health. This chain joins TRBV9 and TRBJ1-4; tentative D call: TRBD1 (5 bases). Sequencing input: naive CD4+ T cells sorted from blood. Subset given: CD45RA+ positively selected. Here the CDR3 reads CASSAWRGPLFF. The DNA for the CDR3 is TGTGCCAGCAGCGCCTGGAGGGGACCACTGTTTTTT.